These T cell receptor beta chains were read from a single sample in a study of blood T cell repertoires in COVID-19. Libraries were prepared by immunoSEQ multiplex PCR; TCRdb keeps only in-frame clonotypes and omits some of them. Among about 230,000 clones listed, roughly nine tenths were seen once. Sequencing was done on a sample of peripheral blood. Receptors were obtained from a woman between 18 and 29 years old who had recovered from COVID-19. Both conserved end residues are part of each CDR3. The D gene is left open where the match is weak. Expanded clones get a size class; other rows say once, few or many, or leave the size out.

TRBJ1-2	once	TRBV7-9	NA	TGTGCCAGCAGCGCACACAGGGACGTGGATGGCTACACCTTC	CASSAHRDVDGYTF
TRBJ2-7	NA	TRBV5-1	TRBD1	TGCGCCAGCAGCCCTCAGAGACAGGGGACCTACGAGCAGTACTTC	CASSPQRQGTYEQYF
TRBJ2-2	NA	TRBV9	TRBD2	TGTGCCAGCAGCGTAGGCGGGCGGGAGGTTACCGGGGAGCTGTTTTTT	CASSVGGREVTGELFF
TRBJ2-1	NA	TRBV9	TRBD2	TGTGCCAGCAGCGCGAGCGGGAACTACAATGAGCAGTTCTTC	CASSASGNYNEQFF
TRBJ2-3	NA	TRBV19	TRBD1	TGTGCCAGTAATACCCCACAGGGGGCTGCAGATACGCAGTATTTT	CASNTPQGAADTQYF
TRBJ1-6	NA	TRBV2	NA	TGTGCCAGCAGTGAACCCCCTGGGGTACAGGCATATAATTCACCCCTCCACTTT	CASSEPPGVQAYNSPLHF
TRBJ1-1	NA	TRBV29-1	TRBD1	TGCAGCGTTGACCTGGGACAGGGGAACGAAGCTTTCTTT	CSVDLGQGNEAFF
TRBJ2-7	NA	TRBV29-1	TRBD1	TGCAGCGTCTGGGACAGCTACTACGAGCAGTACTTC	CSVWDSYYEQYF
TRBJ2-7	NA	TRBV19	NA	TGTGCCAGTAGTATGGCTAGCGTTACCTACGAGCAGTACTTC	CASSMASVTYEQYF
TRBJ2-7	NA	TRBV25-1	TRBD1	TGTGCCAGCAGTGAATGGGGTACAGGGGTGGACGAGCAGTACTTC	CASSEWGTGVDEQYF
TRBJ2-3	NA	TRBV5-4	TRBD2	TGTGCCAGCAGCGACGCACTAGCGGCCTTCACAGATACGCAGTATTTT	CASSDALAAFTDTQYF
TRBJ2-5	NA	TRBV5-1	NA	TGCGCCAGCAGCCTCTTAACTAGATACCAAGAGACCCAGTACTTC	CASSLLTRYQETQYF
TRBJ2-1	NA	TRBV7-7	TRBD2	TGTGCCAGCAGCCCACTAGCGGTTTCCTACAATGAGCAGTTCTTC	CASSPLAVSYNEQFF
TRBJ2-1	NA	TRBV6-5	NA	TGTGCCAGCAGCTACCAGGGGAATGAGCAGTTCTTC	CASSYQGNEQFF
TRBJ2-7	few	TRBV2	NA	TGTGCCAGCAGACAGGTTTTCTCCTACGAGCAGTACTTC	CASRQVFSYEQYF
TRBJ2-7	few	TRBV10-1	NA	TGCGCCAGCGCTGCCGGGACAAATTTTTACGAGCAGTACTTC	CASAAGTNFYEQYF
TRBJ2-2	NA	TRBV18	TRBD1	TGTGCCAGCTCACCGGACAGGGGAGCCGGGGAGCTGTTTTTT	CASSPDRGAGELFF
TRBJ2-7	NA	TRBV4-3	NA	TGCGCCAGCAGCCAAGATCGAGGCTACGAGCAGTACTTC	CASSQDRGYEQYF
TRBJ2-5	NA	TRBV29-1	TRBD1	TGCAGCGTTGAGGAGACAGGGCTCTATTTGACCCAGTACTTC	CSVEETGLYLTQYF
TRBJ2-5	NA	TRBV7-2	NA	TGTGCCAGCAGCTCGATCCGTGGCAGGGGTTCGGAGACCCAGTACTTC	CASSSIRGRGSETQYF
TRBJ2-5	NA	TRBV19	NA	TGTGCCAGTAGTATAGGGACTCCCCAGGAGACCCAGTACTTC	CASSIGTPQETQYF
TRBJ2-2	NA	TRBV27	TRBD2	TGTGCCAGCAGTTTTTGGGCGGGAGGGGTAAACACCGGGGAGCTGTTTTTT	CASSFWAGGVNTGELFF
TRBJ1-6	NA	TRBV6-2/TRBV6-3	TRBD1	TGTGCCAGCAGCGGACCGGGACAGGTTAATTCACCCCTCCACTTT	CASSGPGQVNSPLHF
TRBJ2-7	NA	TRBV27	TRBD2	TGTGCCAGCAGCCCGACTAGCGGATCCTACGAGCAGTACTTC	CASSPTSGSYEQYF
TRBJ2-3	NA	TRBV15	TRBD1	TGTGCCACCAGCACACACGGACAGGGGGCGTCGGATACGCAGTATTTT	CATSTHGQGASDTQYF
TRBJ2-3	NA	TRBV7-9	TRBD2	TGTGCCAGCAGCTATTCTATAGCGGGAGCCACAGATACGCAGTATTTT	CASSYSIAGATDTQYF
TRBJ1-2	NA	TRBV5-8	NA	TGTGCCAGCAGCTATACAGGTGCCTATGGCTACACCTTC	CASSYTGAYGYTF
TRBJ1-4	NA	TRBV2	NA	TGTGCCAGCGAGTCGACAGTCTTAGCCGAAAAACTGTTTTTT	CASESTVLAEKLFF
TRBJ1-5	NA	TRBV6-1	TRBD1	TGTGCCAGCAGTGAACTCAGGGGGGATCAGCCCCAGCATTTT	CASSELRGDQPQHF
TRBJ1-5	few	TRBV4-1	TRBD1	TGCGCCAGCAGCCAAGAGGACAGGGTCGGTCAGCCCCAGCATTTT	CASSQEDRVGQPQHF
TRBJ2-2	NA	TRBV11-2	NA	TGTGCCAGCAGCCCGGGTGGGACCGGGGAGCTGTTTTTT	CASSPGGTGELFF
TRBJ2-7	NA	TRBV5-4	TRBD2	TGTGCCAGCAGCGATAGCGGGAGGGCCCGCTACGAGCAGTACTTC	CASSDSGRARYEQYF
TRBJ2-1	NA	TRBV6-6	NA	TGTGCCAGCAAGACAGTATCGGTGGTTGAGCAGTTCTTC	CASKTVSVVEQFF
TRBJ2-7	NA	TRBV5-4	NA	TGTGCCAGCAGCTCCGAAGGGAGGGGGAGTACTGAGCAGTACTTC	CASSSEGRGSTEQYF
TRBJ2-2	NA	TRBV18	NA	TGTGCCAGCTCACGCGGCAACACCGGGGAGCTGTTTTTT	CASSRGNTGELFF
TRBJ1-1	NA	TRBV3-1/TRBV3-2	NA	TGTGCCAGCAGCTACAACAGGGACACTGAAGCTTTCTTT	CASSYNRDTEAFF
TRBJ2-1	once	TRBV7-3	TRBD2	TGTGCCAGCAGCAATCTAGCGGGAGAACACAATGAGCAGTTCTTC	CASSNLAGEHNEQFF
TRBJ1-2	NA	TRBV6-1	NA	TGTGCCAGCAGTGAGGGGCACGAAGTTTATGGCTACACCTTC	CASSEGHEVYGYTF
TRBJ1-2	NA	TRBV19	NA	TGTGCCAGTAGTCCGGACAGCTACTTACCTAACTATGGCTACACCTTC	CASSPDSYLPNYGYTF
TRBJ2-3	NA	TRBV2	NA	TGTGCCAGCAATGAGGCGGGATTGTCAGATACGCAGTATTTT	CASNEAGLSDTQYF
TRBJ1-2	NA	TRBV3-1/TRBV3-2	NA	TGTGCCAGCAGCCAAGCCGGGAGTCTTAACTATGGCTACACCTTC	CASSQAGSLNYGYTF
TRBJ2-5	once	TRBV29-1	NA	TGCAGCGTTCGAGGGGGAGAGGGCCAAGAGACCCAGTACTTC	CSVRGGEGQETQYF
TRBJ1-4	NA	TRBV27	NA	TGTGCCAGCAGTTTAATCGGTAATGAAAAACTGTTTTTT	CASSLIGNEKLFF
TRBJ2-7	NA	TRBV2	TRBD2	TGTGCCAGCAGAATGACGGGAGGGCCGTCCTACGAGCAGTACTTC	CASRMTGGPSYEQYF
TRBJ1-5	NA	TRBV13	TRBD1	TGTGCCAGCAGCCGACAGGGGGCAAGCAATCAGCCCCAGCATTTT	CASSRQGASNQPQHF
TRBJ2-7	NA	TRBV9	TRBD2	TGTGCCAGCAGCGTAACTAGCGGGGGAATTTACGAGCAGTACTTC	CASSVTSGGIYEQYF
TRBJ1-1	NA	TRBV12-5	NA	TGTGTTAGTGGTTTCATGAACACTGAAGCTTTCTTT	CVSGFMNTEAFF
TRBJ1-1	NA	TRBV11-2	NA	TGTGCCAGCAGGCCCCCGGGACTTCAAAAGGCTTTCTTT	CASRPPGLQKAFF